This T cell receptor (beta chain) was found in a study of blood T cell repertoires in COVID-19. Turning to the study itself: T cells, B-cell-depleted T cells, or PBMCs supplied cDNA or gDNA.

The CDR3 length is 15 residues. The germline V gene has CDR1 MNHNY and CDR2 SVGAGI (reference sequence). The V and J ends lost 6 bases and 4 bases, in that order; junction bases with no gene match: 6. The method was immunoSEQ multiplex PCR; TCRdb's version includes in-frame clones alone and lacks a portion of them. Here the sample spans about 110,000 clones, around four fifths being singletons. Source material: peripheral blood. The TCR sequence derives from a woman in her 70s with acute or convalescent COVID-19. The chain couples TRBV6-6 to TRBJ1-4; 9 bases map to TRBD1. The CDR3 bases are TGTGCCAGCAGCGTACCGGGACAGGGTAATGAAAAACTGTTTTTT. Amino acid sequence: CASSVPGQGNEKLFF.